A single sample gave rise to the 27 T cell receptor beta chains below, sequenced in a study of spatial heterogeneity in lung cancer. TCRdb ran MiXCR on the 5' RACE reads and lists one entry per CDR3 protein. The repertoire holds about 70,000 distinct CDR3 sequences, with over 7% as singletons. The time point: blood at routine non-recurrence follow-up after resection. Sequencing used PBMCs, obtained at follow-up. These receptors all come from a female donor with early-stage non-small cell lung cancer.

This clonotype showed up many times. Written as DNA, the CDR3 is TGTGCCAGCAGTCAGGGAAGAAGCTACGAGCAGTACTTC. This encodes CASSQGRSYEQYF. The V gene is TRBV6-6, the J gene TRBJ2-7; TRBD1 might be the D (5 bases). In germline, CDR1 is MNHNY, CDR2 SVGAGI (reference sequence). V lost 5 bases to trimming and J lost 3 bases, with 11 bases between them. The CDR3 is 13 amino acids.

This clonotype has just a few counts. The rearrangement joins TRBV4-1 to TRBJ2-7; tentative D call: TRBD1 (5 bases). Germline V gene sequence: CDR1 MGHRA, CDR2 YSYEKL. V lost 1 base and J lost 3, with 13 bases in between. This CDR3 has 15 residues. The CDR3 sequence is CASSQVEGAGYEQYF. For the CDR3, the DNA is TGCGCCAGCAGCCAAGTAGAAGGGGCAGGCTACGAGCAGTACTTC.

This clonotype was recorded many times. V and J are TRBV6-5 and TRBJ2-7; 9 bases align to TRBD2. Germline CDR1 MNHEY, CDR2 SVGAGI. The CDR3 extends over 15 amino acids. J was trimmed by 3 bases and V by 2 bases; bases with no gene match: 5. The CDR3: CASSYSLAGHYEQYF. CDR3 nucleotide sequence: TGTGCCAGCAGTTACAGCCTAGCGGGGCACTACGAGCAGTACTTC.

This clonotype was detected a few times. CDR3 DNA sequence: TGTGCCTGGTTGGACAGGGAGGTAGTGGACGAGCAGTACTTC. It translates to CAWLDREVVDEQYF. The chain recombines TRBV30 with TRBJ2-7; 8 nucleotides line up with TRBD1. This CDR3 is built from 14 residues. V shed 5 bases, J shed 5 bases, and the junction held 11 bases outside the gene matches. Germline assignment: CDR1 GTSNPN and CDR2 SVGIG (reference sequence). The variable domain in full, completed from reference TRBV30 and TRBJ2-7, reads SQTIHQWPATLVQPVGSPLSLECTVEGTSNPNLYWYRQAAGRGLQLLFYSVGIGQISSEVPQNLSASRPQDRQFILSSKKLLLSDSGFYLCAWLDREVVDEQYFGPGTRLTVT.

This clonotype was picked up many times. CDR3 sequence reads: CASSLKGRVLNGPRDTQYF. For the CDR3, the DNA is TGTGCCAGCAGCTTAAAAGGCCGGGTCCTCAACGGTCCACGTGATACGCAGTATTTT. The chain links TRBV7-3 to TRBJ2-3; the D is unclear. The CDR3 runs to 19 residues. Germline V gives CDR1 SGHTA, CDR2 FQGTGA. V was pared by 1 base and J by 6 bases, with 26 bases between.

V and J are TRBV5-1 and TRBJ2-7; possibly TRBD2 for D (7 bases). V lost 2 bases, J lost 2 bases, and 11 bases lay in between. The CDR3 covers 14 residues. The germline V gene encodes CDR1 SGHRS and CDR2 YFSETQ. The chain's CDR3 is CASSLGGGPYEQYF. The CDR3 DNA is TGCGCCAGCAGCTTAGGGGGAGGGCCCTACGAGCAGTACTTC.

This clonotype was observed a handful of times. This rearrangement joins TRBV29-1 to TRBJ1-2; D is possibly TRBD1 (5 bases). Germline V gives CDR1 SQVTM, CDR2 ANQGSEA. The CDR3 runs 13 residues. Trimming cost V 2 bases and J 4 bases, with 11 bases left between them. Here the CDR3 DNA reads TGCAGCGTTGAAAACGACAGCCTCTATGGCTACACCTTC. Protein sequence: CSVENDSLYGYTF.

In its sample, this clonotype was seen many times. This rearrangement joins TRBV6-4 to TRBJ2-3; TRBD2 matches 11 bases. Losses at the gene ends were 6 bases for V and 3 bases for J; bases not matched to a gene: 8. The CDR3 is made up of 16 amino acids. Germline V gene lookup returns CDR1 MRHNA and CDR2 SNTAGT. The DNA for the CDR3 is TGTGCCAGCAGGCCTAGCGGGAGGATTAATACAGATACGCAGTATTTT. Translating it yields CASRPSGRINTDTQYF.

The rearrangement links TRBV20-1 to TRBJ2-1; 8 positions match TRBD2. Germline V gene sequence: CDR1 DFQATT, CDR2 SNEGSKA (reference sequence). This CDR3 contains 18 residues. V shed 6 bases and J 3 bases; nucleotides not matched to a gene: 19. The CDR3 loop reads CSALGGGGGSARYNEQFF. CDR3 sequence (DNA): TGCAGTGCCCTCGGGGGGGGAGGCGGGAGTGCTCGCTACAATGAGCAGTTCTTC.

This clonotype has ten or more counts. V is TRBV2 and J is TRBJ2-1; 7 bases match TRBD1. V shed 6 bases and J 9 bases; nucleotides not matched to a gene: 8. Germline V gives CDR1 SNHLY, CDR2 FYNNEI. There are 13 residues in the CDR3. The CDR3 DNA reads TGTGCCAGCAGCGAAACGACAGGGAGTGAGCAGTTCTTC. This sequence encodes CASSETTGSEQFF.

The table lists this clonotype with a few counts. The rearrangement links TRBV20-1 to TRBJ1-5; 11 nucleotides align to TRBD1. Germline-derived CDR1 and CDR2 are DFQATT and SNEGSKA (reference sequence). This CDR3 comprises 15 residues. V was pared by 6 bases and J by 7 bases, with 11 bases of the junction left unmatched. The CDR3 DNA is TGCAGTGCCCAGCCGGGGACAGGGGGACAACAGCCCCAGCATTTT. This sequence encodes CSAQPGTGGQQPQHF.

The chain combines TRBV5-1 with TRBJ2-6; 8 positions agree with TRBD2. Germline V gene data show CDR1 as SGHRS and CDR2 as YFSETQ. This CDR3 comprises 18 residues. The trim removed 3 bases at V and 1 base at J, leaving 9 bases unmatched. The CDR3 reads CASSSSAAGASGANVLTF. The CDR3 region has the DNA TGCGCCAGCAGCTCCTCAGCAGCGGGAGCATCTGGGGCCAACGTCCTGACTTTC.

This clonotype has ten or more counts. V is TRBV4-1 and J is TRBJ1-5, with TRBD1 as a possible D gene (5 bases). Germline values: CDR1 MGHRA, CDR2 YSYEKL. V dropped 0 bases and J dropped 7 bases, with 19 bases sitting between them. This CDR3 has 17 residues. CDR3 sequence (DNA): TGCGCCAGCAGCCAAGATATTATGACGGGGGTCGGGCAGCCCCAGCATTTT. Protein: CASSQDIMTGVGQPQHF.

This clonotype was found many times. The chain combines TRBV18 with TRBJ2-5, with no clear D. The length of the CDR3 is 13 residues. Trimming left V 5 bases short and J 2 bases short, with 9 bases between. The germline gives CDR1 KGHSH, CDR2 LQKENI. DNA for the CDR3: TGTGCCAGCTCAGTCGCACGGCAAGAGACCCAGTACTTC. This translates into CASSVARQETQYF.

This clonotype has ten or more counts. This chain uses TRBV5-1 with TRBJ2-2; D gene ambiguous. From germline, CDR1 is SGHRS and CDR2 YFSETQ. The CDR3 is 13 residues long. V shed 2 bases and J shed 6 bases, with 8 bases lying between them. For the CDR3, the DNA is TGCGCCAGCAGCTTTGTGCCCCCCGGGGAGCTGTTTTTT. Translated, it gives CASSFVPPGELFF.

The sample holds many counts of this clonotype. The gene calls are TRBV29-1 and TRBJ2-6, with D unclear. Per germline, CDR1 SQVTM and CDR2 ANQGSEA. The CDR3 covers 16 residues. V lost 7 bases and J lost 0, with 16 bases in between. This CDR3 is CSALQQSSSGANVLTF. CDR3 coding DNA: TGCAGCGCCTTGCAACAGAGCAGCTCTGGGGCCAACGTCCTGACTTTC.

The sample holds many counts of this clonotype. The chain carries TRBV12-3 or TRBV12-4 and TRBJ1-2, with D uncertain. Trimming took off 6 bases at V and 6 bases at J, with 8 bases between the two ends. The CDR3 is 11 amino acids. CDR3 nucleotides: TGTGCCAGCAGCCGGGGTCATGGCTACACCTTC. Its protein is CASSRGHGYTF.

This clonotype has a count of ten or more. This chain links TRBV5-1 with TRBJ1-3; 8 nucleotides line up with TRBD1. The ends lost 4 bases at V and 4 bases at J; junction bases unmatched: 4. This CDR3 has 14 amino acids. The germline V gene has CDR1 SGHRS and CDR2 YFSETQ. CDR3 region: CASSPRDRGNTIYF. In nucleotides, the CDR3 is TGCGCCAGCAGCCCAAGGGACAGGGGAAACACCATATATTTT.

The V gene is TRBV18, the J gene TRBJ2-2, with 7 bases matching TRBD2. J was trimmed by 4 bases and V by 2 bases; bases with no gene match: 7. Germline CDR1 and CDR2: KGHSH and LQKENI. The CDR3 is made up of 16 amino acids. The CDR3 here is CASSPGQRGLTGELFF. For the CDR3, the DNA is TGTGCCAGCTCACCAGGCCAGCGGGGTCTCACCGGGGAGCTGTTTTTT.

This clonotype was counted ten times or more. The J gene is TRBJ2-7, the V gene TRBV28, with a weak D call TRBD1 (6 bases). Germline CDR1 MDHEN, CDR2 SYDVKM. The CDR3 is made up of 14 amino acids. With 2 bases removed from V and 2 bases from J, the gap between germline ends came to 10 bases. The CDR3 DNA sequence: TGTGCCAGCAGTTTAACGGGACAAGCCTACGAGCAGTACTTC. It encodes CASSLTGQAYEQYF.

Notes on this clonotype: The junction does not match germline at one end; this may be a read error. The V call is TRBV5-5, the J call TRBJ1-1; D gene ambiguous. Germline V lookup: CDR1 SGHKS, CDR2 YYEKEE (reference sequence). This CDR3 comprises 14 residues. CDR3 region: CASRLGTMNTEAFF. CDR3 bases: TGTGCCAGCAGGTTGGGTACTATGAACACTGAAGCTTTCTTT.

V usage is TRBV5-1 and J usage is TRBJ2-7, with D possibly being TRBD2 (7 bases). CDR1 is SGHRS, CDR2 YFSETQ, per germline. The CDR3 consists of 14 residues. The ends were cut back, 0 bases at V and 9 bases at J, with 16 bases in the middle. The CDR3 DNA sequence: TGCGCCAGCAGCTTGGACGGGGGGCTGTCCGGGCAGTACTTC. This encodes CASSLDGGLSGQYF.

This clonotype was seen many times. J is TRBJ2-2 and V is TRBV11-2; possible D gene TRBD1, 6 bases. Germline CDR1 reads SGHAT; CDR2 reads FQNNGV. The CDR3 extends over 14 amino acids. V lost 1 base, J lost 9 bases, and 12 bases lay in between. The CDR3 DNA follows: TGTGCCAGCAGCTTAGCACAGGGTTTTCGGGAGCTGTTTTTT. Its translation is CASSLAQGFRELFF.

This clonotype came up many times. This chain connects TRBV7-9 to TRBJ1-2; 7 bases match TRBD1. V lost 5 bases and J lost 12; bases outside the gene matches: 9. This CDR3 region has 12 residues. CDR1 is SEHNR, CDR2 FQNEAQ, per germline (reference sequence). For the CDR3, the DNA is TGTGCCAGCAGCCCCCGACAGGGCCTTGACACCTTC. Protein sequence: CASSPRQGLDTF.

J is TRBJ2-1 and V is TRBV29-1, with 7 bases aligning to TRBD2. V lost 7 bases to trimming and J lost 8 bases; unmatched junction nucleotides: 5. This CDR3 region has 11 residues. Germline values: CDR1 SQVTM, CDR2 ANQGSEA. The CDR3 DNA follows: TGCAGCGGGGACTACCTATATGAGCAGTTCTTC. It encodes CSGDYLYEQFF.

V usage is TRBV7-6 and J usage is TRBJ1-2; 8 nucleotides align to TRBD1. This CDR3 comprises 13 residues. V lost 5 bases to trimming and J lost 8 bases; unmatched junction nucleotides: 7. Germline V lookup: CDR1 SGHVS, CDR2 FNYEAQ. DNA for the CDR3: TGTGCCAGCAGCCTCTGGGACAGGATCGGCTACACCTTC. This translates into CASSLWDRIGYTF.

Only a few counts were recorded for this clonotype. CDR3 sequence reads: CATRLAGVDEQYF. The CDR3 DNA reads as TGTGCCACCCGTCTAGCGGGAGTCGACGAGCAGTACTTC. J is TRBJ2-7 and V is TRBV15; 10 nucleotides line up with TRBD2. In germline, CDR1 is LNHNV, CDR2 YYDKDF (reference sequence). The junction had 6 bases not matched to a gene; V was cut back by 8 bases and J by 5 bases. The CDR3 extends over 13 amino acids.